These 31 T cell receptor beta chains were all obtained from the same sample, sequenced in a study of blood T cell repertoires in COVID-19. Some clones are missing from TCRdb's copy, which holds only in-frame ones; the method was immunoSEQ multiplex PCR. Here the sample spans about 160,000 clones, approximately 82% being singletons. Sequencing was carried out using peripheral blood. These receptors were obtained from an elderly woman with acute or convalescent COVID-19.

CDR3 region: CASSLEQGAGYTF. CDR3 bases: TGTGCCAGCAGCTTAGAACAGGGAGCTGGCTACACCTTC. The genes are TRBV7-2 and TRBJ1-2, with D maybe TRBD1 (6 bases). Germline-derived CDR1 and CDR2 are SGHTA and FQGNSA. The CDR3 has 13 residues. The germline V and J ends were trimmed by 1 base and 7 bases, with 10 bases remaining between them.

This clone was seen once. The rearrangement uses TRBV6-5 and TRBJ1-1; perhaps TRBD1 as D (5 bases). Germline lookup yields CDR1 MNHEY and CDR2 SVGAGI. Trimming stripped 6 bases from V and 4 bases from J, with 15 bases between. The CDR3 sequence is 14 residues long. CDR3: CASRTDQGGTEAFF. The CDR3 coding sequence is TGTGCCAGCAGAACAGACCAGGGAGGCACTGAAGCTTTCTTT.

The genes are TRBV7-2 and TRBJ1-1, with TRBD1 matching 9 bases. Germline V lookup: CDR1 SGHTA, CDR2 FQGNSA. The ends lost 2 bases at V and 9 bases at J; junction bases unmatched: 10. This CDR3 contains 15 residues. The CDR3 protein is CASSLLGQGATKAFF. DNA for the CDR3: TGTGCCAGCAGCTTACTGGGACAGGGCGCAACTAAAGCTTTCTTT.

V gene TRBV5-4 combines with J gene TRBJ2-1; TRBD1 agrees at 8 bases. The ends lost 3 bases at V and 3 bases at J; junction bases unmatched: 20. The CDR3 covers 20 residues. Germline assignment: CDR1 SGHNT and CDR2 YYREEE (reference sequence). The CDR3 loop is CASSSPGQALFSAGYNEQFF. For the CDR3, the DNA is TGTGCCAGCAGCTCCCCGGGACAGGCTCTTTTTAGCGCCGGCTACAATGAGCAGTTCTTC.

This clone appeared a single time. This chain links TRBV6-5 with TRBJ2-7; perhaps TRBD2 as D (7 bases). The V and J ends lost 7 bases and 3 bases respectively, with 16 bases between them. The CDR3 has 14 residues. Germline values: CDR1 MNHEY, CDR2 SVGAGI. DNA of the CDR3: TGTGCCAGCAAAGGGGGGGCTTATGGCTACGAGCAGTACTTC. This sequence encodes CASKGGAYGYEQYF.

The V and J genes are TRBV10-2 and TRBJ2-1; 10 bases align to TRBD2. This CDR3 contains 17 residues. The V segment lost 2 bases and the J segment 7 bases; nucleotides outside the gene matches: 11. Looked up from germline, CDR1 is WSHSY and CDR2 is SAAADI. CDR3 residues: CASSEMSSGSPRNEQFF. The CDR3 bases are TGCGCCAGCAGTGAGATGTCTAGCGGGAGCCCCCGGAATGAGCAGTTCTTC.

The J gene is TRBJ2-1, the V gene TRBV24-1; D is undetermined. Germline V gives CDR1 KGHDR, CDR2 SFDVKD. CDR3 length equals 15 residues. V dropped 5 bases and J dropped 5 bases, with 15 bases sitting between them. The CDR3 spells CATSGARERNNEQFF. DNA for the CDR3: TGTGCCACCAGTGGGGCCCGAGAACGGAACAATGAGCAGTTCTTC.

As DNA, the CDR3 is TGTGCCAGCAGCTTAGGGGGAGGAAATGAGCAGTTCTTC. The encoded protein is CASSLGGGNEQFF. This sequence joins TRBV7-6 and TRBJ2-1; D might be TRBD2 (6 bases). V was shortened by 1 base and J by 7 bases, with 8 bases between the two germline ends. Germline CDR1 reads SGHVS; CDR2 reads FNYEAQ. The CDR3 loop spans 13 amino acids. The full variable domain, in which reference TRBV7-6 and TRBJ2-1 provide the parts outside the CDR3, is GAGVSQSPRYKVTKRGQDVALRCDPISGHVSLYWYRQALGQGPEFLTYFNYEAQQDKSGLPNDRFSAERPEGSISTLTIQRTEQRDSAMYRCASSLGGGNEQFFGPGTRLTVL.

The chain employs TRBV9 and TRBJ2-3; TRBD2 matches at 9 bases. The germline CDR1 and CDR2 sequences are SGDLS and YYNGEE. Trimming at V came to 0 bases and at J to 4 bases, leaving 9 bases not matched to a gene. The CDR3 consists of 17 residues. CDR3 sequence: CASSVAVAGAVADTQYF. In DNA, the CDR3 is TGTGCCAGCAGCGTAGCTGTAGCGGGAGCGGTTGCAGATACGCAGTATTTT.

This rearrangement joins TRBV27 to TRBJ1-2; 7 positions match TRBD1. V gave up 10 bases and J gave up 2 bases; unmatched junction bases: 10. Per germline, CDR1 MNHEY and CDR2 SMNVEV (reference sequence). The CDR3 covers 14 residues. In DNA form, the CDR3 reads TGTGCCACCCGAACAGGGACAGTGAACTATGGCTACACCTTC. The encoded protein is CATRTGTVNYGYTF.

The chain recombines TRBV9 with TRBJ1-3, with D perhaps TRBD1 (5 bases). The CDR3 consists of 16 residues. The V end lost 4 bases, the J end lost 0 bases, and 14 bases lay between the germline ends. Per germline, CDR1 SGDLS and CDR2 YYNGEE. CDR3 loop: CASSPLGGYSGNTIYF. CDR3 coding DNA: TGTGCCAGCAGCCCGTTGGGGGGGTACTCTGGAAACACCATATATTTT.

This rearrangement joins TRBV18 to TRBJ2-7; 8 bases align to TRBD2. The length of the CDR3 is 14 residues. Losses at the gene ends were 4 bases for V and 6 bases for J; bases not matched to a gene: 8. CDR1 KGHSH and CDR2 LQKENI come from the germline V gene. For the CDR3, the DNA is TGTGCCAGCTCACTGGGGAGCGGGAGAGGCGAGCAGTACTTC. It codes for CASSLGSGRGEQYF.

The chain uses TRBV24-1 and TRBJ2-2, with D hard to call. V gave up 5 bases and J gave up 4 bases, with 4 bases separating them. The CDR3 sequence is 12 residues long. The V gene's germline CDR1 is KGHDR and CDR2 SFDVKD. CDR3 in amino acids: CATSAGTGELFF. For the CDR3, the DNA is TGTGCCACCAGTGCGGGCACCGGGGAGCTGTTTTTT.

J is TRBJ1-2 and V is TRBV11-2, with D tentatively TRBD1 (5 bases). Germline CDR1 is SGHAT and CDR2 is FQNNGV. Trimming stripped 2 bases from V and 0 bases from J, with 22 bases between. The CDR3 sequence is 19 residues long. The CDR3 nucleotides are TGTGCCAGCAGCTTAAACGTGGGCAGGCTTTCAGGGTCTAACTATGGCTACACCTTC. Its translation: CASSLNVGRLSGSNYGYTF.

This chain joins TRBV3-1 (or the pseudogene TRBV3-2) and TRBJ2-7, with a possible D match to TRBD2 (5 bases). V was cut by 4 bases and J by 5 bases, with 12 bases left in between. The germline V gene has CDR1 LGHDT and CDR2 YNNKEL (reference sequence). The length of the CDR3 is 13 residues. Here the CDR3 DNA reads TGTGCCAGCAGCCCACCCGGGGTCCACGAGCAGTACTTC. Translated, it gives CASSPPGVHEQYF.

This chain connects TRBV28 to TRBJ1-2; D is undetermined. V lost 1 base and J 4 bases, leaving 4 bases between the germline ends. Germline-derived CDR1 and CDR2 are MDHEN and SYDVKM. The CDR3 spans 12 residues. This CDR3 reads CASSLSSYGYTF. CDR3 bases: TGTGCCAGCAGTTTATCCAGCTATGGCTACACCTTC.

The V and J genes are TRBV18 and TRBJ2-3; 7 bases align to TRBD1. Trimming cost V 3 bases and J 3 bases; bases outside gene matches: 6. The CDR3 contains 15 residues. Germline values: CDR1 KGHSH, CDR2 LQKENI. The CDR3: CASSPIRGQTDTQYF. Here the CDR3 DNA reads TGTGCCAGCTCACCTATAAGGGGGCAGACAGATACGCAGTATTTT.

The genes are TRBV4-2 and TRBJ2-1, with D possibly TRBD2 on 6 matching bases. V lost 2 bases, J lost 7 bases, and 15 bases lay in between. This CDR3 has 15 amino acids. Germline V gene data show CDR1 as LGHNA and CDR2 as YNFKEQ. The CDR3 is CASSQPGTSRNEQFF. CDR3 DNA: TGTGCCAGCAGCCAACCGGGAACTAGCAGGAATGAGCAGTTCTTC.

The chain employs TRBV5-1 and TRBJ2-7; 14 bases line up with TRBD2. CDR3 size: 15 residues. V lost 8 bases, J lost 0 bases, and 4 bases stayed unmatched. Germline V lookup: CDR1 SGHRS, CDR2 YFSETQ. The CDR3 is CASSTSGRASYEQYF. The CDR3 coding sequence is TGCGCCAGTTCGACTAGCGGGAGGGCCTCCTACGAGCAGTACTTC.

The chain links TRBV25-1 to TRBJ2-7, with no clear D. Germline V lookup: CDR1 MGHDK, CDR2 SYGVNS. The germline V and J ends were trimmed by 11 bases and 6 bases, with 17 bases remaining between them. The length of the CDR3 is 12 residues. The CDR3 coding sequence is TGTGCCGCCGCGATAACCCCTGCCGAGCAGTACTTC. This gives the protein CAAAITPAEQYF.

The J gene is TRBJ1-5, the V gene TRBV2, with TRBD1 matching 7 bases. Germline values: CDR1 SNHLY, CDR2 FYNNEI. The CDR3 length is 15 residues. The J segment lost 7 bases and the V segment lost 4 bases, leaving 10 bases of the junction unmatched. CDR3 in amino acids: CASSGGRGPQQPQHF. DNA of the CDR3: TGTGCCAGCAGTGGCGGGAGGGGGCCTCAGCAGCCCCAGCATTTT. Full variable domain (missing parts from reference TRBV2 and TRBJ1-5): EPEVTQTPSHQVTQMGQEVILRCVPISNHLYFYWYRQILGQKVEFLVSFYNNEISEKSEIFDDQFSVERPDGSNFTLKIRSTKLEDSAMYFCASSGGRGPQQPQHFGDGTRLSIL.

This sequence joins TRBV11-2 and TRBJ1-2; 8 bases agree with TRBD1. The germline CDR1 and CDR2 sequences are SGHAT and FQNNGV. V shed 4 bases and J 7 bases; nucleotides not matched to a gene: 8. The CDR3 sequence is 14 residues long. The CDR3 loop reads CASSSESGGFGYTF. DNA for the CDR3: TGTGCCAGCAGCTCCGAGTCAGGGGGCTTTGGCTACACCTTC. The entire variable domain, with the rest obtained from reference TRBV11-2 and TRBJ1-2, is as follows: EAGVAQSPRYKIIEKRQSVAFWCNPISGHATLYWYQQILGQGPKLLIQFQNNGVVDDSQLPKDRFSAERLKGVDSTLKIQPAKLEDSAVYLCASSSESGGFGYTFGSGTRLTVV.

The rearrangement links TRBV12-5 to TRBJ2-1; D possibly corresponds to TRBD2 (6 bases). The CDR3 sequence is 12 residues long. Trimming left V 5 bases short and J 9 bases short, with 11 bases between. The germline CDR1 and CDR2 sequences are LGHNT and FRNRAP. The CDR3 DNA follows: TGTGCTAGTGGTAGCGGGTACTTTGAGCAGTTCTTC. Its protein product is CASGSGYFEQFF.

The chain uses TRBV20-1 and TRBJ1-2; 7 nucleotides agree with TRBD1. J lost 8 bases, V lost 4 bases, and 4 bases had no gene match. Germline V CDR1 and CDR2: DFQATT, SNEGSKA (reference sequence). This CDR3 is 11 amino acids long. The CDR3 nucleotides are TGCAGTGCTAAGGACAGGTTCGGCTACACCTTC. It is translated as CSAKDRFGYTF.

The CDR3 loop is CAWRQKNTEAFF. The DNA of the CDR3 is TGTGCCTGGAGACAGAAGAACACTGAAGCTTTCTTT. V usage is TRBV30 and J usage is TRBJ1-1; D is undetermined. Per the germline V gene, CDR1 is GTSNPN and CDR2 is SVGIG (reference sequence). CDR3 length: 12 residues. Between the trimmed V and J ends, which lost 3 bases and 1 base, there was a span of 6 bases. Full variable domain (remainder filled in from reference TRBV30 and TRBJ1-1): SQTIHQWPATLVQPVGSPLSLECTVEGTSNPNLYWYRQAAGRGLQLLFYSVGIGQISSEVPQNLSASRPQDRQFILSSKKLLLSDSGFYLCAWRQKNTEAFFGQGTRLTVV.

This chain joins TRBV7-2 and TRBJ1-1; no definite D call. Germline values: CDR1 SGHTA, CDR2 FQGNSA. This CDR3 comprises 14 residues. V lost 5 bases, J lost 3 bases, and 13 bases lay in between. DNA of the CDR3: TGTGCCAGCAGCAAACCCGACAAGGACACTGAAGCTTTCTTT. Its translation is CASSKPDKDTEAFF.

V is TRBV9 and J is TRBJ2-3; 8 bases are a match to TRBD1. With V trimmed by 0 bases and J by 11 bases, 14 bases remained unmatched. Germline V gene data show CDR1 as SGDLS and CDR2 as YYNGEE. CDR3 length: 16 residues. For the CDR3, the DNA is TGTGCCAGCAGCGTAGATGGGACAGGCCTCCTGATGAAGCAGTATTTT. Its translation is CASSVDGTGLLMKQYF. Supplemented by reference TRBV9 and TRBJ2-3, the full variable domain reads DSGVTQTPKHLITATGQRVTLRCSPRSGDLSVYWYQQSLDQGLQFLIQYYNGEERAKGNILERFSAQQFPDLHSELNLSSLELGDSALYFCASSVDGTGLLMKQYFGPGTRLTVL.

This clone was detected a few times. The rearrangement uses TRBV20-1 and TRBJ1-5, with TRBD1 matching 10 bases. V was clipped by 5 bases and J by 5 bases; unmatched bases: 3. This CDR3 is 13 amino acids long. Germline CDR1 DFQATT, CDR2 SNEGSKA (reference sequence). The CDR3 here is CSAGGQGDQPQHF. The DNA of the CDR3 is TGCAGTGCTGGTGGACAGGGGGATCAGCCCCAGCATTTT.

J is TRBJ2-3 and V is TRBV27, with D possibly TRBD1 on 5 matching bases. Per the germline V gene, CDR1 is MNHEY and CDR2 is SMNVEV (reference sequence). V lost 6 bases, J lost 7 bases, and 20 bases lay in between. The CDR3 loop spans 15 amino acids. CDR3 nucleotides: TGTGCCAGCAGCTATAGGGGTCTGACCGATTATACGCAGTATTTT. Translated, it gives CASSYRGLTDYTQYF.

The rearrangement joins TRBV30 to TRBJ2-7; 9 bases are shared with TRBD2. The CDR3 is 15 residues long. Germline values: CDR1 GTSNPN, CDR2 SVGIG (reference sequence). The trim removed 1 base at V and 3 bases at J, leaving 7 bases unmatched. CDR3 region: CAWSAHPSGNYEQYF. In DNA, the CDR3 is TGTGCCTGGAGTGCTCATCCTAGCGGGAACTACGAGCAGTACTTC.

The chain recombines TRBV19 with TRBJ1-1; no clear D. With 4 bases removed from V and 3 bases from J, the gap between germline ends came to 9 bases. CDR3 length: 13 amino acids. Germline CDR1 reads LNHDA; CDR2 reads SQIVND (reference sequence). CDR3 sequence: CASSSGWDTEAFF. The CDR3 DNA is TGTGCCAGTAGTAGCGGGTGGGACACTGAAGCTTTCTTT. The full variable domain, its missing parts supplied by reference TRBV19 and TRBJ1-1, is DGGITQSPKYLFRKEGQNVTLSCEQNLNHDAMYWYRQDPGQGLRLIYYSQIVNDFQKGDIAEGYSVSREKKESFPLTVTSAQKNPTAFYLCASSSGWDTEAFFGQGTRLTVV.